This T cell receptor (beta chain) was recorded in a study of blood T cell repertoires in COVID-19. V shed 4 bases and J shed 0 bases, with 16 bases lying between them. The CDR3 is 18 residues long. Per the germline V gene, CDR1 is SGHDN and CDR2 is FVKESK. Sequenced by immunoSEQ multiplex PCR; TCRdb stores in-frame clones only, minus some. Here the sample spans around 100,000 clones, roughly 80% being singletons. The source of this sequence is a human donor in a cohort sampled during active COVID-19. The chain couples TRBV14 to TRBJ2-6; D perhaps matches TRBD1 (6 bases). The sequencing input was peripheral blood. Here the CDR3 DNA reads TGTGCCAGCAGCCCAATGGGGGCAGCCCGCTCTGGGGCCAACGTCCTGACTTTC. Translating gives CASSPMGAARSGANVLTF.